This TCR beta chain was captured in a study of shared clonotypes between healthy human individuals. Study in general: A couple of female and three male donors aged 18 to 49 were enrolled. Study-level results: Four donors shared approximately 5% of their naive CD4 clonotypes. Among non-shared clonotypes, generation probabilities were lower than among those shared by all four donors.

Regarding this clone: What it binds is not known.

Only CD45RO-negative cells positively selected for CCR7 counted as naive CD8 cells, so terminally differentiated effector memory CD45RA+ cells were excluded. CDR1 and CDR2 from the germline V gene are SGHAT and FQNNGV. V was pared by 4 bases and J by 6 bases, with 10 bases between. The CDR3 is made up of 12 amino acids. Libraries were prepared by immunoSEQ multiplex PCR; TCRdb keeps only in-frame clonotypes and omits some of them. The profile shows about 800,000 clones, about 96% of them singletons. The rearrangement joins TRBV11-2 to TRBJ2-7; D uncertain. The sequence was collected from a man under 40 in good health. The sequenced material came from naive CD8+ T cells sorted from blood. CDR3: CASSSLAAEQYF. Written as DNA, the CDR3 is TGTGCCAGCAGCTCCTTGGCAGCCGAGCAGTACTTC.